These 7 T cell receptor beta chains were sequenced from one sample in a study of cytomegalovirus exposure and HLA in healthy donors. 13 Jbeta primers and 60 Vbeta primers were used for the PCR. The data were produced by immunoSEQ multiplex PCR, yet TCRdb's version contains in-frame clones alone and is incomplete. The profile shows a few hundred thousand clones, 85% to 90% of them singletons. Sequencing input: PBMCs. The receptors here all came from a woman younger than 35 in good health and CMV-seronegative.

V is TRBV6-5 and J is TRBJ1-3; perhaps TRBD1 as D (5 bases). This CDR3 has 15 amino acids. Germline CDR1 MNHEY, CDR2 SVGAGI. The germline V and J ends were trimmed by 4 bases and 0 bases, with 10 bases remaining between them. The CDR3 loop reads CASSSRQSSGNTIYF. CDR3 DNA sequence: TGTGCCAGCAGTTCGAGACAGAGCTCTGGAAACACCATATATTTT.

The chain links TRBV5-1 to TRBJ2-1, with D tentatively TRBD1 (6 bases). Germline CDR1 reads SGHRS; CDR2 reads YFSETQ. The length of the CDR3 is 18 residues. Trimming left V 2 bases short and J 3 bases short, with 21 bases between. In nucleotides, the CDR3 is TGCGCCAGCAGCTTACGGAACCTCCATGGACAGCACTACAATGAGCAGTTCTTC. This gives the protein CASSLRNLHGQHYNEQFF.

CDR3 sequence: CASSLAGGGTEAFF. The CDR3 nucleotides are TGTGCCAGCAGCTTGGCAGGGGGAGGTACTGAAGCTTTCTTT. The V call is TRBV5-4, the J call TRBJ1-1; 7 positions agree with TRBD1. The junction had 4 bases not matched to a gene; V was cut back by 0 bases and J by 5 bases. Germline V CDR1 and CDR2: SGHNT, YYREEE (reference sequence). The CDR3 is 14 amino acids.

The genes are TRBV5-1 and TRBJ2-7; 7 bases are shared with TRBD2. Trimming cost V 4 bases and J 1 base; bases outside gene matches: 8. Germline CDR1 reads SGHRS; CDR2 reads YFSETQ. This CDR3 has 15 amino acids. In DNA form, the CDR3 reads TGCGCCAGCAGCCGCGGGGGATCGGCTTCCTACGAGCAGTACTTC. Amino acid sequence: CASSRGGSASYEQYF.

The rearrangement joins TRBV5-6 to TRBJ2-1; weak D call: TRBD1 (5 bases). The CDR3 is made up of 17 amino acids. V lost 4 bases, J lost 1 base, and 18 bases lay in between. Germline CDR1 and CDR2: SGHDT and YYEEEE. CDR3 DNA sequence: TGTGCCAGCAGCCCCCCTCAGACAGAATTTTCCTACAATGAGCAGTTCTTC. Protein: CASSPPQTEFSYNEQFF.

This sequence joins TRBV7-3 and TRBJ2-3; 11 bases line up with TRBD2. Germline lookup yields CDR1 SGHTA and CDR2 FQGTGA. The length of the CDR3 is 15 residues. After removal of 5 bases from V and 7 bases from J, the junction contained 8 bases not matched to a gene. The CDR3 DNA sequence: TGTGCCAGCAGCGCCACTAGCGGGGGTTTATATACGCAGTATTTT. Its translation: CASSATSGGLYTQYF.

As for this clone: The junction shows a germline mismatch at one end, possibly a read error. CDR3 in amino acids: CSSNGGESYGYTF. The DNA for the CDR3 is TGTTCCAGCAATGGAGGAGAGAGCTATGGCTACACCTTC. The chain employs TRBV7-9 and TRBJ1-2; D call uncertain. The V gene's germline CDR1 is SEHNR and CDR2 FQNEAQ (reference sequence). The length of the CDR3 is 13 residues. The whole variable domain, remainder taken from reference TRBV7-9 and TRBJ1-2, is DTGVSQNPRHKITKRGQNVTFRCDPISEHNRLYWYRQTLGQGPEFLTYFQNEAQLEKSRLLSDRFSAERPKGSFSTLEIQRTEQGDSAMYLCSSNGGESYGYTFGSGTRLTVV.